This T cell receptor (beta chain) was recovered during a study of blood T cell repertoires in COVID-19. The study assigned cohorts using participant-reported clinical history. Using immunoSEQ multiplex PCR, the repertoire was profiled, and TCRdb retains in-frame clones only, with some absent. Of fewer than 350,000 clones listed, approximately 91% are singletons. The receptor comes from a woman aged 40 to 50 with acute COVID-19. The sequencing sample was made of PBMCs or T cells enriched from blood (not recorded which).

This CDR3 is CASRVERGGRTDTQYF. The CDR3 nucleotides read TGTGCCAGCAGGGTGGAGCGGGGGGGCCGGACAGATACGCAGTATTTT. V is TRBV5-5 and J is TRBJ2-3, with TRBD2 matching 10 bases. The germline V gene encodes CDR1 SGHKS and CDR2 YYEKEE (reference sequence). V lost 5 bases and J lost 3; bases outside the gene matches: 9. The CDR3 runs to 16 residues.